This TCR beta chain originates from a study of Ad26.COV2.S vaccination and SARS-CoV-2 variants. On the study more broadly: The vaccine Ad26.COV2.S was put into the muscle once, or twice with 56 days between.

Treatment given: about 20 received Ad26.COV2.S at low or high dose, single or two shots; about five received placebo; per-sample allocation not given. Each sample was drawn 63 days after the first injection (of vaccine or placebo). The CDR3 contains 15 residues. V shed 0 bases and J shed 4 bases, with 11 bases lying between them. CDR1 is SGDLS, CDR2 YYNGEE, per germline. Using immunoSEQ multiplex PCR, the repertoire was profiled, and TCRdb retains in-frame clones only, with some absent. The sample records 250,000 or so clones, roughly 87% being singletons. The study, taken as a whole, reports: Spike-specific TCR breadth was greater in vaccine than placebo recipients.

This clone was found a few times. Its antigen is undetermined. The sequence derives from a person between 18 and 65 years old who received the Ad26.COV2.S COVID-19 vaccine or a placebo. The source was peripheral blood, collected in a trial of Ad26.COV2.S vaccine versus placebo. The chain employs TRBV9 and TRBJ1-5, with no clear D. In DNA, the CDR3 is TGTGCCAGCAGCGTAGATGGTGGGATGAATCAGCCCCAGCATTTT. It codes for CASSVDGGMNQPQHF.